This T cell receptor beta chain came from a study of blood T cells in healthy people across ages. Study at large: When template switching was applied, about one barcoded beta molecule was captured per two T cells.

This clonotype was observed at least ten times. The target antigen is unknown. Isolated PBMCs totaled at least 7 million in each sample. The germline CDR1 and CDR2 sequences are SEHNR and FQNEAQ (reference sequence). This CDR3 is 13 amino acids long. Trimming took 5 bases from V and 5 from J, leaving 11 bases between them. General study points: Possibly confounding the expanded clonotype changes was the fact that donor CMV status was unknown.

Alongside a J-beta primer mix, a sample-barcoded 5' primer served in a second PCR lasting about 6 to 12 cycles. Carrying 12 random nucleotides, a template-switch adaptor labeled each individual cDNA molecule. TCRdb independently ran MiXCR on the 5' RACE reads; one entry per CDR3 protein. The data hold hundreds of thousands of distinct CDR3 sequences, with about 37% observed a single time. The genes are TRBV7-9 and TRBJ2-3; D possibly uses TRBD1 or TRBD2 (5 bases each). This TCR was sampled from a man younger than 30 in good health. The sample comprised blood. CDR3 nucleotides: TGTGCCAGCAGCCCAGAGGGGAGAGATACGCAGTATTTT. Translated: CASSPEGRDTQYF.